The 4 T cell receptor beta chains reported below all come from one sample, sequenced in a study of blood T cell repertoires in COVID-19. Assay: immunoSEQ multiplex PCR; the TCRdb copy retains only in-frame clones and omits some. This sample has 200,000 or so clones; about nine tenths occur once, and the top ten carry 2.7%. The sample taken for sequencing was peripheral blood. These receptor sequences come from a man aged 30 to 45 with COVID-19, enrolled during active disease.

V and J are TRBV11-2 and TRBJ1-4; maybe TRBD1 (5 bases). The V gene lost 0 bases and the J gene lost 5 bases, with 13 bases spanning the gap. Per the germline V gene, CDR1 is SGHAT and CDR2 is FQNNGV. CDR3 length: 16 residues. In nucleotides, the CDR3 is TGTGCCAGCAGCTTAGATCTAAGGCAGGGCAATGAAAAACTGTTTTTT. Encoded protein: CASSLDLRQGNEKLFF. The entire variable domain, with the rest obtained from reference TRBV11-2 and TRBJ1-4, is as follows: EAGVAQSPRYKIIEKRQSVAFWCNPISGHATLYWYQQILGQGPKLLIQFQNNGVVDDSQLPKDRFSAERLKGVDSTLKIQPAKLEDSAVYLCASSLDLRQGNEKLFFGSGTQLSVL.

This clone occurred once. The chain is built from TRBV9 and TRBJ2-1, with D unresolved. The CDR3 is 15 residues long. V was clipped by 2 bases and J by 7 bases, with 16 bases between them. Germline CDR1 and CDR2: SGDLS and YYNGEE. For the CDR3, the DNA is TGTGCCAGCAGCGTGGGTGGGCTCGGTTCGAATGAGCAGTTCTTC. Translating gives CASSVGGLGSNEQFF.

This sequence joins TRBV28 and TRBJ1-1; D perhaps matches TRBD1 (6 bases). Germline CDR1 reads MDHEN; CDR2 reads SYDVKM. CDR3 length equals 15 residues. Between the trimmed V and J ends, which lost 7 bases and 1 base, there was a span of 16 bases. The DNA of the CDR3 is TGTGCCAGCACCTCTTCAGGGGCCTCGAACACTGAAGCTTTCTTT. It specifies CASTSSGASNTEAFF.

The genes are TRBV6-1 and TRBJ1-5, with D possibly matching TRBD1 (6 bases). CDR1 and CDR2 (germline): MNHNS, SASEGT. The CDR3 contains 14 residues. The ends were cut back, 5 bases at V and 4 bases at J, with 12 bases in the middle. The CDR3 DNA reads TGTGCCAGCAGTTTACCCCAGGGGAATCAGCCCCAGCATTTT. Protein product: CASSLPQGNQPQHF.